This TCR beta chain was sequenced during a study of PD-L1 blockade in urothelial cancer. At the level of the study: The study recovered a median of roughly 150,000 T cells per blood sample.

The V gene end was trimmed by 11 bases and the J gene end by 5 bases; junction bases not matched to a gene: 9. This CDR3 spans 15 amino acids. The V gene's germline CDR1 is LNHDA and CDR2 SQIVND (reference sequence). As to time point: pretreatment peripheral blood. Using immunoSEQ multiplex PCR, the repertoire was profiled, and TCRdb retains in-frame clones only, with some absent. The sample yields 95,000 or so clones, around 90% seen once. Study-wide points: In blood at 3 weeks, tumor-associated clones expanded more among patients with durable benefit.

Details on this clone: Its antigen remains unknown.

The specimen was PBMCs, collected around atezolizumab (anti-PD-L1) treatment. The sequence was obtained from a man between 60 and 75 years old with urothelial cancer. The chain recombines TRBV19 with TRBJ1-6, with 10 bases identical to TRBD1. The CDR3 DNA is TGTGCCTCGGGACCGGACAGGGGGAATAATTCACCCCTCCACTTT. Its protein is CASGPDRGNNSPLHF.